The rows below give T cell receptor beta chains drawn from one sample of a study of blood T cells in healthy people across ages. TCRdb redid the calling of the 5' RACE reads with MiXCR, one entry per CDR3 protein. The sample yields more than 650,000 distinct CDR3 sequences, roughly 25% seen once. The data were also submitted as part of a second study, on T cells of mothers and their children.

The sequenced material came from blood. The receptors were sampled from a boy under 18 in good health. CDR3s include the opening cysteine and the closing phenylalanine or tryptophan. The D gene is left open where the match is weak. Size values are once, few and many counts, or a class for expanded clones, and some rows have none.

few	TRBV6-1	TRBJ1-5	TRBD1	TGTGCCAGCAGGTCTTCAGGACAGGGTCGTTCTAGCAATCAGCCCCAGCATTTT	CASRSSGQGRSSNQPQHF
NA	TRBV7-9	TRBJ1-1	NA	TGTGCCAGCAGCTCGGCCGTCGGCACTGAAGCTTTCTTT	CASSSAVGTEAFF
NA	TRBV5-1	TRBJ2-2	NA	TGCGCCAGCAGCCCGGGACGAGACCTCACCGGGGAGCTGTTTTTT	CASSPGRDLTGELFF
few	TRBV12-3/TRBV12-4	TRBJ2-1	TRBD2	TGTGCCAGCAGTTCAGCGGGGGGGCAGGATGAGCAGTTCTTC	CASSSAGGQDEQFF
few	TRBV6-4	TRBJ2-5	NA	TGTGCCAGCAGTGAGGAAGGGAGACAGAAACAAGAGACCCAGTACTTC	CASSEEGRQKQETQYF
few	TRBV4-2	TRBJ1-1	NA	TGTGCCAGCAGCCAAGAGACGACAAGGGAGCTAGGAGCTTTCTTT	CASSQETTRELGAFF
NA	TRBV6-1	TRBJ1-1	NA	TGTGCCAGCAGTGAAGCCAAGTGGACATGGGGGCGCGGGGCCACTGAAGCTTTCTTT	CASSEAKWTWGRGATEAFF
NA	TRBV6-5	TRBJ1-1	NA	TGTGCCAGCGGCAGGGGTGACACTGAAGCTTTCTTT	CASGRGDTEAFF
NA	TRBV20-1	TRBJ2-1	NA	TGCAGTGCTCACCGACCGGTTGGGGCTTCCAGCGAGGAGGCCTACAATGAGCAGTTCTTC	CSAHRPVGASSEEAYNEQFF
few	TRBV11-2	TRBJ2-5	NA	TGTGCCAGCAGCTCGTCAGGGATATGGGAGACCCAGTACTTC	CASSSSGIWETQYF
few	TRBV12-3/TRBV12-4	TRBJ2-7	NA	TGTGCCAGCAGCCCCGGGCACACGGGCTCCTACGAGCAGTACTTC	CASSPGHTGSYEQYF
NA	TRBV5-1	TRBJ1-1	NA	TGCGCCAGCAGCTTGGACAGTTGGTACCCAGAGAACACTGAAGCTTTCTTT	CASSLDSWYPENTEAFF
many	TRBV9	TRBJ2-1	NA	TGTGCCAGCAGCGGATCCCTAAGAGGGAGTCTAGAGCAGTTCTTC	CASSGSLRGSLEQFF
NA	TRBV5-1	TRBJ2-6	NA	TGCGCCAGCAGCAGGGACTCTGGGGCCAACGTCCTGACTTTC	CASSRDSGANVLTF
NA	TRBV25-1	TRBJ1-1	TRBD1	TGTGCCAGCAGTGAATATAAGGGAGACAGGGGGGTTCTTTGCACTGAAGCTTTCTTT	CASSEYKGDRGVLCTEAFF
NA	TRBV6-5	TRBJ2-5	TRBD2	TGTGCCAGCAGTCACCGGGGGGGCCTCCAAGAGACCCAGTACTTC	CASSHRGGLQETQYF
few	TRBV24-1	TRBJ2-2	NA	TGTGCCACCAGCTCAGGGTACACCGGGGAGCTGTTTTTT	CATSSGYTGELFF
few	TRBV11-2	TRBJ1-3	NA	TGTGCCAGCAGCCCCGCCGGGGGGGTAAAGAACACCATATATTTT	CASSPAGGVKNTIYF
few	TRBV6-5	TRBJ2-7	NA	TGTGCCAGCAATAACCCGAGCTCCTACGAGCAGTACTTC	CASNNPSSYEQYF
NA	TRBV13	TRBJ2-5	NA	TGTGCCAGCAGCCGGGACTGGCAAGAGACCCAGTACTTC	CASSRDWQETQYF
many	TRBV28	TRBJ2-5	NA	TGTGCCAGCAGTTTCGACTACCAAGAGACCCAGTACTTC	CASSFDYQETQYF
few	TRBV28	TRBJ1-5	NA	TGTGCCAGCATCCTCAGGGGTAGCAATCAGCCCCAGCATTTT	CASILRGSNQPQHF
NA	TRBV12-3/TRBV12-4	TRBJ1-4	NA	TGTGCCAGCAGTCAACACCTGGGGAAGGAAAAACTGTTTTTT	CASSQHLGKEKLFF
many	TRBV29-1	TRBJ2-5	NA	TGCAGCGTTTCCCAAGAGACCCAGTACTTC	CSVSQETQYF
NA	TRBV6-2/TRBV6-3	TRBJ2-1	TRBD2	TGCGCCAGCAGTTACTCCCCTGCGGGAGGGATTTACAATGAGCAGTTCTTC	CASSYSPAGGIYNEQFF
many	TRBV7-9	TRBJ1-5	NA	TGTGCCAGCAGCTTAGCCTTACAGCCCCAGCATTTT	CASSLALQPQHF
NA	TRBV18	TRBJ2-5	NA	TGTGCCAGCTCAACAAACCTAGAGACCCAGTACTTC	CASSTNLETQYF
NA	TRBV7-6	TRBJ2-5	NA	TGTGCCAGCTCACCCCGCCTGGGCCAAGAGACCCAGTACTTC	CASSPRLGQETQYF
NA	TRBV6-4	TRBJ2-3	NA	TGTGCCAGCAGATCAACTAGCACAGATACGCAGTATTTT	CASRSTSTDTQYF
NA	TRBV10-3	TRBJ1-1	NA	TGTGCCATCAGTGACACAGGGAGGGACACTGAAGCTTTCTTT	CAISDTGRDTEAFF
NA	TRBV27	TRBJ2-3	NA	TGTGCCAGCAGTCCACCCCTAGCCCCTGCTAGCACAGATACGCAGTATTTT	CASSPPLAPASTDTQYF
NA	TRBV3-1	TRBJ2-3	NA	TGTGCCAGCAGCCATACGTCCGGCACAGATACGCAGTATTTT	CASSHTSGTDTQYF
NA	TRBV6-5	TRBJ1-3	NA	TGTGCCAGCAGTTACTCCACCATCTCTGGAAACACCATATATTTT	CASSYSTISGNTIYF
NA	TRBV5-1	TRBJ2-5	NA	TGCGCCAGCAGCTTGAGAACAGCGGATGGGGCCCAGTACTTC	CASSLRTADGAQYF
NA	TRBV28	TRBJ2-5	NA	TGTGCCAGCAGTTTATTGCCCGGCAGGGAGTTTGAAGAGACCCAGTACTTC	CASSLLPGREFEETQYF
NA	TRBV3-1	TRBJ1-6	NA	TGTGCCAGCAGCGCTGGGGGGAACTCACCCCTCCACTTT	CASSAGGNSPLHF